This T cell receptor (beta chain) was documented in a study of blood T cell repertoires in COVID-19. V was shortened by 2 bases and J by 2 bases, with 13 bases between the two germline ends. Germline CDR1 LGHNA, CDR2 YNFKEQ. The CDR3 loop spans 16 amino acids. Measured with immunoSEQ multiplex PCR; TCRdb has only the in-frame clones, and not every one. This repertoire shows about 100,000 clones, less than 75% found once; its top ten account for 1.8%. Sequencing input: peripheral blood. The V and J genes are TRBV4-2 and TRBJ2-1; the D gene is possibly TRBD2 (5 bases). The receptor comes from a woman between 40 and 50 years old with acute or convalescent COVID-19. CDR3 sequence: CASSQSKRDPYNEQFF. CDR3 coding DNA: TGTGCCAGCAGCCAATCAAAACGGGATCCCTACAATGAGCAGTTCTTC.